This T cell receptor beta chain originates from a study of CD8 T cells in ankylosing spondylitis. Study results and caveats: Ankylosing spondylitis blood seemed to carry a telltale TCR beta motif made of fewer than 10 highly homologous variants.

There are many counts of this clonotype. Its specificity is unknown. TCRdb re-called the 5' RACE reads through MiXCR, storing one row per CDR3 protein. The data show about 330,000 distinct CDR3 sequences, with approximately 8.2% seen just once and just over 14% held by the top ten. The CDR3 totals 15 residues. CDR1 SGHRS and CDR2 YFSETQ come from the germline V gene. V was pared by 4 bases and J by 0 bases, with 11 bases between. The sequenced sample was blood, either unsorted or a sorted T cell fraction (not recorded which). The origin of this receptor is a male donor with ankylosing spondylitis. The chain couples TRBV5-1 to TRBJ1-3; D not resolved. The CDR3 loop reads CASSVTAASGNTIYF. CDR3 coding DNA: TGCGCCAGCAGCGTGACGGCGGCCTCTGGAAACACCATATATTTT.